The source of this TCR beta chain is a study of cytomegalovirus exposure and HLA in healthy donors. Both 60 Vbeta primers and 13 Jbeta primers went into the PCR. TCRdb's table, derived via immunoSEQ multiplex PCR, lists solely in-frame clones and lacks some. This sample has under 300,000 clones, with about 75% found just once. The CDR3 has 13 residues. The V end lost 3 bases, the J end lost 9 bases, and 9 bases lay between the germline ends. The germline gives CDR1 SNHLY, CDR2 FYNNEI. The material sequenced was PBMCs. The J gene is TRBJ1-6, the V gene TRBV2; D uncertain. This TCR was recovered from a female donor in good health and CMV-seronegative. CDR3 protein: CASSDREASPLHF. CDR3 DNA sequence: TGTGCCAGCAGTGACCGGGAAGCTTCACCCCTCCACTTT. The full variable domain, its missing parts supplied by reference TRBV2 and TRBJ1-6, is EPEVTQTPSHQVTQMGQEVILRCVPISNHLYFYWYRQILGQKVEFLVSFYNNEISEKSEIFDDQFSVERPDGSNFTLKIRSTKLEDSAMYFCASSDREASPLHFGNGTRLTVT.